Listed here are 15 T cell receptor beta chains from one sample, sequenced in a study of blood T cells in healthy people across ages. With a J-beta primer mix and a sample-barcoded 5' primer, a second PCR ran roughly 7 to 11 cycles. MiXCR was run by TCRdb on the 5' RACE reads, yielding one entry per CDR3 protein. The table has 550,000 to 650,000 distinct CDR3 sequences, about 27% seen once. The same data also went into a second study, on T cells of mothers and their children.

Sample: blood. The receptors shown here come from a boy under 10 years old in good health.

V is TRBV20-1 and J is TRBJ1-1; D might be TRBD1 (6 bases). Germline V gene lookup returns CDR1 DFQATT and CDR2 SNEGSKA (reference sequence). This CDR3 has 14 amino acids. Trimming shortened V by 3 bases and J by 3 bases, and 14 bases separated the two germline ends. In nucleotides, the CDR3 is TGCAGTGCTAGCTTGGGGGGGCCTGACACTGAAGCTTTCTTT. As protein: CSASLGGPDTEAFF.

This clonotype was recorded a few times. The V call is TRBV12-3 or TRBV12-4, the J call TRBJ2-7, with D perhaps TRBD2 (6 bases). This CDR3 spans 17 amino acids. The V end lost 0 bases, the J end lost 3 bases, and 18 bases lay between the germline ends. The CDR3 region is CASSLAPEGGMFYEQYF. The CDR3 region has the DNA TGTGCCAGCAGTTTAGCCCCGGAAGGAGGGATGTTCTACGAGCAGTACTTC.

The CDR3 loop is CASRTLFQGTYEQYF. The CDR3, as DNA: TGTGCCAGCAGAACTCTCTTCCAAGGGACCTACGAGCAGTACTTC. The chain employs TRBV6-2 or TRBV6-3 and TRBJ2-7; D unresolved. This CDR3 region has 15 residues. V was pared by 6 bases and J by 2 bases, with 17 bases between. The germline gives CDR1 MNHEY, CDR2 SVGEGT.

CDR3 protein: CSVTGRGSYNEQFF. In DNA form, the CDR3 reads TGCAGTGTAACAGGGAGGGGCTCCTACAATGAGCAGTTCTTC. This chain joins TRBV20-1 and TRBJ2-1; TRBD2 might be the D (7 bases). CDR3 length: 14 residues. Trimming took 7 bases from V and 0 from J, leaving 13 bases between them. Germline-derived CDR1 and CDR2 are DFQATT and SNEGSKA (reference sequence).

The sample holds a few counts of this clonotype. The rearrangement links TRBV9 to TRBJ2-5; TRBD2 matches at 13 bases. TRBJ2-1 explains the end of the DNA better; the J call may be wrong. The CDR3 has 16 residues. The V gene's germline CDR1 is SGDLS and CDR2 YYNGEE. CDR3 region: CASSDSWTSGSNEQFF. CDR3 bases: TGTGCCAGCAGCGATTCATGGACTAGCGGGAGTAATGAGCAGTTCTTC.

J is TRBJ2-7 and V is TRBV27; 8 nucleotides align to TRBD1. Germline V gene sequence: CDR1 MNHEY, CDR2 SMNVEV (reference sequence). This CDR3 spans 15 amino acids. The V segment lost 7 bases and the J segment 0 bases; nucleotides outside the gene matches: 8. The CDR3 DNA reads as TGTGCCAGCATCCCGACAGGGGACCACTCCTACGAGCAGTACTTC. Its translation: CASIPTGDHSYEQYF.

This clonotype was picked up a small number of times. J is TRBJ2-5 and V is TRBV10-2, with 10 bases lining up with TRBD2. The CDR3 has 18 residues. Unmatched junction bases numbered 10, after V lost 3 bases and J lost 0 bases. Germline V gives CDR1 WSHSY, CDR2 SAAADI. The CDR3 spells CASSDRLGLAAYQETQYF. As DNA, the CDR3 is TGCGCCAGCAGTGATAGGTTAGGACTAGCGGCGTACCAAGAGACCCAGTACTTC.

Ten or more counts support this clonotype. The junction shows a germline mismatch at one end, possibly a read error. V and J are TRBV7-7 and TRBJ2-5; no clear D gene. CDR3 length: 13 residues. Germline CDR1 and CDR2: SSHAT and FNYEAQ (reference sequence). Here the CDR3 reads CASSLYGVETQYF. DNA for the CDR3: TGTGCTAGCAGCTTATATGGGGTAGAGACCCAGTACTTC.

The V call is TRBV4-3, the J call TRBJ2-7; D remains ambiguous. The CDR3 runs 15 residues. Germline V CDR1 and CDR2: LGHNA, YSLEER. Trimming cost V 0 bases and J 5 bases, with 14 bases left between them. For the CDR3, the DNA is TGCGCCAGCAGCCAAGAGCTGTCAGTCCCCCACGAGCAGTACTTC. Amino acids: CASSQELSVPHEQYF.

This clonotype was seen more than once but under ten times. V usage is TRBV4-1 and J usage is TRBJ2-1; maybe TRBD1 (5 bases). This CDR3 is built from 13 residues. The V gene lost 3 bases and the J gene lost 4 bases, with 7 bases spanning the gap. CDR1 is MGHRA, CDR2 YSYEKL, per germline. CDR3 amino acids: CASSQGQYNEQFF. As DNA, the CDR3 is TGCGCCAGCAGCCAGGGGCAATACAATGAGCAGTTCTTC.

The chain is built from TRBV20-1 and TRBJ2-1, with TRBD2 identical over 15 bases. Germline assignment: CDR1 DFQATT and CDR2 SNEGSKA (reference sequence). This CDR3 is 20 amino acids long. The ends lost 6 bases at V and 0 bases at J; junction bases unmatched: 15. CDR3 amino acids: CSAPQGGLAGGTGSYNEQFF. The CDR3 nucleotides read TGCAGTGCCCCTCAGGGGGGACTAGCGGGGGGAACGGGCTCCTACAATGAGCAGTTCTTC.

In regard to this clonotype: Mismatch with germline at one junction end may stem from a read error. The J gene is TRBJ1-5, the V gene TRBV5-1; no reliable D call. The CDR3 sequence is 13 residues long. Germline values: CDR1 SGHRS, CDR2 YFSETQ. CDR3 sequence: CASSLYPNQPQHF. The CDR3, as DNA: TGTGCCAGCAGCTTGTACCCCAATCAGCCCCAGCATTTT.

J is TRBJ1-6 and V is TRBV20-1; D is ambiguous. CDR1 DFQATT and CDR2 SNEGSKA come from the germline V gene (reference sequence). The V end was cut by 1 base, the J end by 7 bases, with 11 bases between. This CDR3 region has 14 residues. The CDR3 DNA reads as TGCAGTGCTAGAGCGGGGTGGGGAAATTCACCCCTCCACTTT. Translating gives CSARAGWGNSPLHF.

This clonotype was seen a few times. The chain links TRBV6-1 to TRBJ2-3; TRBD2 agrees at 11 bases. The V and J ends lost 1 base and 4 bases, in that order; junction bases with no gene match: 1. The CDR3 extends over 15 amino acids. CDR1 and CDR2 from the germline V gene are MNHNS and SASEGT. Written as DNA, the CDR3 is TGTGCCAGCAGTGAAGTAGCGGGAGGGCCAGATACGCAGTATTTT. Translating it yields CASSEVAGGPDTQYF.

This clonotype showed up just a few times. The chain couples TRBV10-3 to TRBJ2-2, with 11 bases lining up with TRBD1. The CDR3 runs 15 residues. Per germline, CDR1 ENHRY and CDR2 SYGVKD. Trimming at V came to 4 bases and at J to 5 bases, leaving 3 bases not matched to a gene. CDR3: CAISADRGRTGELFF. In nucleotides, the CDR3 is TGTGCCATCAGTGCGGACAGGGGGCGGACCGGGGAGCTGTTTTTT.